These T cell receptor beta chains were read from a single sample in a study of blood T cell repertoires in COVID-19. Only in-frame clones appear in the TCRdb table, and some are missing; sequencing was by immunoSEQ multiplex PCR. The sample has approximately 250,000 clones, over 70% seen once. Specimen: PBMCs or T cells enriched from blood (not recorded which). All receptors come from a middle-aged woman who had been exposed to COVID-19. The CDR3 runs from the conserved cysteine through the conserved F or W. A D gene is named only where the DNA matches it firmly. Size values are once, few and many counts, or a class for expanded clones, and some rows have none.

d_gene: TRBD2; v_gene: TRBV2; j_gene: TRBJ2-2; abundance: -; CDR3nt: TGTGCCAGCAGAAGGACTAGCGGCTCCACCGGGGAGCTGTTTTTT; CDR3aa: CASRRTSGSTGELFF
d_gene: -; v_gene: TRBV19; j_gene: TRBJ1-2; abundance: -; CDR3nt: TGTGCCACCTCCGTCGGGGGGCAGGGAAACTATGGCTACACCTTC; CDR3aa: CATSVGGQGNYGYTF
d_gene: TRBD1; v_gene: TRBV29-1; j_gene: TRBJ2-2; abundance: -; CDR3nt: TGCAGCGTTGACAGGGGGCGTTCCACCGGGGAGCTGTTTTTT; CDR3aa: CSVDRGRSTGELFF
d_gene: -; v_gene: TRBV6-5; j_gene: TRBJ1-2; abundance: once; CDR3nt: TGTGCCAGCGGAAGTCAGGGGTCTAACTATGGCTACACCTTC; CDR3aa: CASGSQGSNYGYTF
d_gene: -; v_gene: TRBV3-1/TRBV3-2; j_gene: TRBJ1-6; abundance: -; CDR3nt: TGTGCCAGCAGCGCGGTGGGCGGACATCTTAATTCACCCCTCCACTTT; CDR3aa: CASSAVGGHLNSPLHF
d_gene: -; v_gene: TRBV27; j_gene: TRBJ2-2; abundance: -; CDR3nt: TGTGCCAGCAGTCGACACGGACAGAACACCGGGGAGCTGTTTTTT; CDR3aa: CASSRHGQNTGELFF
d_gene: TRBD1; v_gene: TRBV11-1; j_gene: TRBJ1-1; abundance: -; CDR3nt: TGTGCCAGCAGCACTCGGACAGGGGGCACTGAAGCTTTCTTT; CDR3aa: CASSTRTGGTEAFF
d_gene: -; v_gene: TRBV7-3; j_gene: TRBJ2-1; abundance: -; CDR3nt: TGTGCCAGCAGCTTGGGTGGCCCTAGCTCCTACAATGAGCAGTTCTTC; CDR3aa: CASSLGGPSSYNEQFF
d_gene: -; v_gene: TRBV24-1; j_gene: TRBJ1-2; abundance: once; CDR3nt: TGTGCCACCAGTGATTCCCACCCGACAGCTTACTATGGCTACACCTTC; CDR3aa: CATSDSHPTAYYGYTF
d_gene: TRBD1; v_gene: TRBV4-2; j_gene: TRBJ1-6; abundance: -; CDR3nt: TGTGCCAGCAGCCAAGATAGGAACAGGGGGGTGGGCTATAATTCACCCCTCCACTTT; CDR3aa: CASSQDRNRGVGYNSPLHF
d_gene: TRBD2; v_gene: TRBV9; j_gene: TRBJ2-7; abundance: once; CDR3nt: TGTGCCAGCAGCGTGGGCGGGGGGGCCTACGAGCAGTACTTC; CDR3aa: CASSVGGGAYEQYF
d_gene: -; v_gene: TRBV7-2; j_gene: TRBJ1-6; abundance: -; CDR3nt: TGTGCCAGCAGATCCGGGACAACTAATTCACCCCTCCACTTT; CDR3aa: CASRSGTTNSPLHF
d_gene: TRBD2; v_gene: TRBV5-1; j_gene: TRBJ2-1; abundance: once; CDR3nt: TGTGCCAGCAGCTTGGCTGGTAGCGGGAGGGCCTCGAACAATGAGCAGTTCTTC; CDR3aa: CASSLAGSGRASNNEQFF
d_gene: TRBD1; v_gene: TRBV4-2; j_gene: TRBJ2-7; abundance: -; CDR3nt: TGTGCCAGCAGCCGAGGACAGGGGGGGAGCTCCTACGAGCAGTACTTC; CDR3aa: CASSRGQGGSSYEQYF
d_gene: TRBD2; v_gene: TRBV2; j_gene: TRBJ2-3; abundance: -; CDR3nt: TGTGCCAGTAGACTAGCGGGATTTAAAGATACGCAGTATTTT; CDR3aa: CASRLAGFKDTQYF
d_gene: -; v_gene: TRBV24-1; j_gene: TRBJ1-6; abundance: -; CDR3nt: TGTGCCACCAGTGGAACAGGTATTTCACCCCTCCACTTT; CDR3aa: CATSGTGISPLHF
d_gene: -; v_gene: TRBV2; j_gene: TRBJ1-4; abundance: once; CDR3nt: TGTGCCAGCAGGGCGCAGGGCAACGTTAATGAAAAACTGTTTTTT; CDR3aa: CASRAQGNVNEKLFF
d_gene: -; v_gene: TRBV27; j_gene: TRBJ2-3; abundance: -; CDR3nt: TGTGCCAGCAGTAGTAGGGACTCGGAGGTGGATACGCAGTATTTT; CDR3aa: CASSSRDSEVDTQYF
d_gene: -; v_gene: TRBV4-1; j_gene: TRBJ1-3; abundance: -; CDR3nt: TGCGCCAGCAGCCAAACAGGCTTTTGGAACACCATATATTTT; CDR3aa: CASSQTGFWNTIYF
d_gene: -; v_gene: TRBV6-2/TRBV6-3; j_gene: TRBJ2-3; abundance: -; CDR3nt: TGTGCCAGCAGTACCCGAGGGTTCACAGATACGCAGTATTTT; CDR3aa: CASSTRGFTDTQYF
d_gene: -; v_gene: TRBV19; j_gene: TRBJ2-3; abundance: -; CDR3nt: TGTGCCAGTAGTATCTTAGGGGCAGGGGATACGCAGTATTTT; CDR3aa: CASSILGAGDTQYF
d_gene: TRBD1; v_gene: TRBV6-5; j_gene: TRBJ1-2; abundance: -; CDR3nt: TGTGCCAGCAGGAGACAGGGCCTTAACTATGGCTACACCTTC; CDR3aa: CASRRQGLNYGYTF
d_gene: TRBD1; v_gene: TRBV19; j_gene: TRBJ1-1; abundance: -; CDR3nt: TGTGCCAGTACCCGACAGGGGGCAGGGGCTGAAGCTTTCTTT; CDR3aa: CASTRQGAGAEAFF
d_gene: -; v_gene: TRBV19; j_gene: TRBJ1-1; abundance: -; CDR3nt: TGTGCCAGTAGTCGGTGGGCGAACACTGAAGCTTTCTTT; CDR3aa: CASSRWANTEAFF
d_gene: TRBD2; v_gene: TRBV2; j_gene: TRBJ2-5; abundance: -; CDR3nt: TGTGCCACGCAAAGGGCTAGCGGGGGGACGGTCGGCGAGACCCAGTACTTC; CDR3aa: CATQRASGGTVGETQYF
d_gene: TRBD1; v_gene: TRBV3-1/TRBV3-2; j_gene: TRBJ2-1; abundance: -; CDR3nt: TGTGCCAGCAGCCAGTCCGGGACAGGGACCTACAATGAGCAGTTCTTC; CDR3aa: CASSQSGTGTYNEQFF
d_gene: TRBD1; v_gene: TRBV19; j_gene: TRBJ1-2; abundance: -; CDR3nt: TGTGCCAGTAGTGACAGGGATCTCACGTTGGCAAACTATGGCTACACCTTC; CDR3aa: CASSDRDLTLANYGYTF
d_gene: -; v_gene: TRBV11-3; j_gene: TRBJ2-3; abundance: -; CDR3nt: TGTGCCAGCAGCTCAGATCCTAGTGAGAGCACAGATACGCAGTATTTT; CDR3aa: CASSSDPSESTDTQYF
d_gene: TRBD1; v_gene: TRBV27; j_gene: TRBJ2-1; abundance: -; CDR3nt: TGTGCCAGCAGTTTTCTTGATCTGGGACAGGGGCTTTACAATGAGCAGTTCTTC; CDR3aa: CASSFLDLGQGLYNEQFF
d_gene: -; v_gene: TRBV14; j_gene: TRBJ1-1; abundance: -; CDR3nt: TGTGCCAGCAGCCAAGGGACAATGAACACTGAAGCTTTCTTT; CDR3aa: CASSQGTMNTEAFF
d_gene: TRBD2; v_gene: TRBV28; j_gene: TRBJ2-3; abundance: -; CDR3nt: TGTGCCAGCAGTGGGACTAGCGGGGGCACAGATACGCAGTATTTT; CDR3aa: CASSGTSGGTDTQYF
d_gene: -; v_gene: TRBV12-3/TRBV12-4; j_gene: TRBJ1-1; abundance: -; CDR3nt: TGTGCCAGCAACGTGCAGAATACTGAAGCTTTCTTT; CDR3aa: CASNVQNTEAFF
d_gene: TRBD1; v_gene: TRBV28; j_gene: TRBJ1-6; abundance: few; CDR3nt: TGTGCCACCAGGGGGGTACAGGGGGCAAGGTCACCCCTCCACTTT; CDR3aa: CATRGVQGARSPLHF
d_gene: -; v_gene: TRBV7-9; j_gene: TRBJ2-5; abundance: -; CDR3nt: TGTGCCAGCAGCTTTGGCGGGGGCGAGACCCAGTACTTC; CDR3aa: CASSFGGGETQYF
d_gene: -; v_gene: TRBV27; j_gene: TRBJ1-2; abundance: -; CDR3nt: TGTGCCAGCAGTTCCCGAGCCCCTAACTATGGCTACACCTTC; CDR3aa: CASSSRAPNYGYTF
d_gene: TRBD1; v_gene: TRBV27; j_gene: TRBJ2-5; abundance: once; CDR3nt: TGTGCCAGCAGTTTTGGACAGGGGCGAGGGGAGACCCAGTACTTC; CDR3aa: CASSFGQGRGETQYF
d_gene: -; v_gene: TRBV3-1/TRBV3-2; j_gene: TRBJ1-2; abundance: -; CDR3nt: TGTGCCAGCAGCCTGCGGACAGCCGTCTATGGCTACACCTTC; CDR3aa: CASSLRTAVYGYTF
d_gene: -; v_gene: TRBV7-8; j_gene: TRBJ2-7; abundance: -; CDR3nt: TGTGCCAGCAGCCGACCCCCAGACGAGCAGTACTTC; CDR3aa: CASSRPPDEQYF
d_gene: -; v_gene: TRBV7-9; j_gene: TRBJ1-5; abundance: -; CDR3nt: TGTGCCAGCAGCTTAAGCACGTTTAGCCAGCCCCAGCATTTT; CDR3aa: CASSLSTFSQPQHF
d_gene: -; v_gene: TRBV5-1; j_gene: TRBJ2-3; abundance: -; CDR3nt: TGTGCCAGCAGCATAGGACTATCCACAGATACGCAGTATTTT; CDR3aa: CASSIGLSTDTQYF
d_gene: TRBD2; v_gene: TRBV5-4; j_gene: TRBJ2-5; abundance: -; CDR3nt: TGTGCCAGCGGACCCCGGACTAGCGACCAAGAGACCCAGTACTTC; CDR3aa: CASGPRTSDQETQYF
d_gene: -; v_gene: TRBV6-5; j_gene: TRBJ2-1; abundance: -; CDR3nt: TGTGCCAGCAGCCGAGCGGCCTTATCCTACAATGAGCAGTTCTTC; CDR3aa: CASSRAALSYNEQFF
d_gene: -; v_gene: TRBV6-5; j_gene: TRBJ1-6; abundance: -; CDR3nt: TGTGCCAGCAGTTACTCAGGGAGGGCTAATAATTCACCCCTCCACTTT; CDR3aa: CASSYSGRANNSPLHF
d_gene: TRBD1; v_gene: TRBV24-1; j_gene: TRBJ1-6; abundance: -; CDR3nt: TGTGCCACCAGTGAGCATGGGGACAGCCGCTATAATTCACCCCTCCACTTT; CDR3aa: CATSEHGDSRYNSPLHF
d_gene: -; v_gene: TRBV7-2; j_gene: TRBJ2-5; abundance: -; CDR3nt: TGTGCCAGCATGAGGGGGGGGGCCCAAGAGACCCAGTACTTC; CDR3aa: CASMRGGAQETQYF
d_gene: -; v_gene: TRBV5-6; j_gene: TRBJ1-3; abundance: -; CDR3nt: TGTGCCAGCAGCTTTTTCGCTGGAAACACCATATATTTT; CDR3aa: CASSFFAGNTIYF
d_gene: -; v_gene: TRBV2; j_gene: TRBJ1-4; abundance: -; CDR3nt: TGTGCCAGCCAGAGTCAGGCTAATGAAAAACTGTTTTTT; CDR3aa: CASQSQANEKLFF
d_gene: -; v_gene: TRBV21-1; j_gene: TRBJ2-7; abundance: -; CDR3nt: TGTGCCAGCAGCCCAGGCGAGCGGGGCTACGAGCAGTACTTC; CDR3aa: CASSPGERGYEQYF
d_gene: -; v_gene: TRBV28; j_gene: TRBJ2-7; abundance: -; CDR3nt: TGTGCCAGCAGAAGGGGGGAGCAGTACTTC; CDR3aa: CASRRGEQYF
d_gene: -; v_gene: TRBV13; j_gene: TRBJ2-7; abundance: -; CDR3nt: TGTGCCAGCAGCTTAGGCCGGGGATTGACGATCTACGAGCAGTACTTC; CDR3aa: CASSLGRGLTIYEQYF
d_gene: TRBD1; v_gene: TRBV7-2; j_gene: TRBJ1-2; abundance: -; CDR3nt: TGTGCCAGCAGCTTAGAATGGGACAGGGTCAATGGCTACACCTTC; CDR3aa: CASSLEWDRVNGYTF
d_gene: TRBD1; v_gene: TRBV27; j_gene: TRBJ1-2; abundance: -; CDR3nt: TGTGCCAGCAGTTTGGGGACAGGGGCAAACTATGGCTACACCTTC; CDR3aa: CASSLGTGANYGYTF
d_gene: TRBD1; v_gene: TRBV7-9; j_gene: TRBJ1-2; abundance: -; CDR3nt: TGTGCCAGCAGCTTGTTACAGGGGTATGGCTACACCTTC; CDR3aa: CASSLLQGYGYTF
d_gene: TRBD2; v_gene: TRBV27; j_gene: TRBJ2-1; abundance: -; CDR3nt: TGTGCCAGCAGTTCCCCCGGTAGCGGGAGGTTCTATGAGCAGTTCTTC; CDR3aa: CASSSPGSGRFYEQFF
d_gene: -; v_gene: TRBV4-1; j_gene: TRBJ2-1; abundance: few; CDR3nt: TGCGCCAGCAGCCAAGTCACGGCGGTGGCTGAGCAGTTCTTC; CDR3aa: CASSQVTAVAEQFF
d_gene: TRBD1; v_gene: TRBV12-3/TRBV12-4; j_gene: TRBJ1-3; abundance: -; CDR3nt: TGTGCCAGCAGTTACGGGACAGGGGGGCAAATATATTTT; CDR3aa: CASSYGTGGQIYF
d_gene: -; v_gene: TRBV6-6; j_gene: TRBJ2-1; abundance: -; CDR3nt: TGTGCCAGCAGTTACTCACGGGGTAACAATGAGCAGTTCTTC; CDR3aa: CASSYSRGNNEQFF
d_gene: TRBD1; v_gene: TRBV7-9; j_gene: TRBJ2-1; abundance: -; CDR3nt: TGTGCCAGCAGCCGTCCCGGGACAGGGGTGGGACGCCCTCATGATGAGCAGTTCTTC; CDR3aa: CASSRPGTGVGRPHDEQFF
d_gene: TRBD1; v_gene: TRBV2; j_gene: TRBJ1-4; abundance: -; CDR3nt: TGTGCCAGCATTGAGGGTCAGGGGGCGGAAAAACTGTTTTTT; CDR3aa: CASIEGQGAEKLFF